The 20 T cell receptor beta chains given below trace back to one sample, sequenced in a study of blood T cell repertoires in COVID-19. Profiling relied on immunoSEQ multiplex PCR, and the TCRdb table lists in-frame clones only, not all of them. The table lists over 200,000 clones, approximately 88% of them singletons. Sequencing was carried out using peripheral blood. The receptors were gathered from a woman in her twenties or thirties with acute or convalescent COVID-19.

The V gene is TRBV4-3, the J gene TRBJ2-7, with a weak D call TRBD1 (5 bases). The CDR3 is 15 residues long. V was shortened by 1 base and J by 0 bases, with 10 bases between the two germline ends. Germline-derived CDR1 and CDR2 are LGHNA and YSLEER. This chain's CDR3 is CASSQGLGASYEQYF. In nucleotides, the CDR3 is TGCGCCAGCAGCCAAGGTCTAGGGGCCTCCTACGAGCAGTACTTC.

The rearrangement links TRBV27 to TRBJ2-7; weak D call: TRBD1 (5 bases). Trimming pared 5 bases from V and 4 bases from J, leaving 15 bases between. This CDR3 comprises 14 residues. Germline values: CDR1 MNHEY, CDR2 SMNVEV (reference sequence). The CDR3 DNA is TGTGCCAGCAGTAGGGGCATTCCTTCTTACGAGCAGTACTTC. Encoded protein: CASSRGIPSYEQYF.

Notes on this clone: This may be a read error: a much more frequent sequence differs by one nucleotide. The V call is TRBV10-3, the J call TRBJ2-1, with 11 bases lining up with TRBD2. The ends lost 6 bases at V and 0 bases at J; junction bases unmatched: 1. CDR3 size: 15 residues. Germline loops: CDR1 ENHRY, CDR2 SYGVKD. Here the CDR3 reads CAISTSGSSYNEQFF. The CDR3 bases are TGTGCCATCAGCACTAGCGGGAGCTCCTACAATGAGCAGTTCTTC.

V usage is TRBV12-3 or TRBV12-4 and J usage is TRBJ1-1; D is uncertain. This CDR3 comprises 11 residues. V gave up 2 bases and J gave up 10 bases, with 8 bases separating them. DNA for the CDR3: TGTGCCAGCAGTTTAAGAACAGCAGCTTTCTTT. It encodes CASSLRTAAFF.

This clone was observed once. The CDR3 sequence: CASSDPGLAGANEQFF. DNA of the CDR3: TGTGCCAGCTCAGACCCGGGACTAGCGGGAGCCAATGAGCAGTTCTTC. This rearrangement joins TRBV2 to TRBJ2-1, with 14 bases matching TRBD2. The CDR3 spans 16 residues. Germline V gene lookup returns CDR1 SNHLY and CDR2 FYNNEI. V shed 8 bases and J 6 bases; nucleotides not matched to a gene: 9.

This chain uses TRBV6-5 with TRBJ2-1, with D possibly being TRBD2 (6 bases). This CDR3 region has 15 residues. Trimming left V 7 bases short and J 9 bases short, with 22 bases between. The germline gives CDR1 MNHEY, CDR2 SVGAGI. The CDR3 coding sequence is TGTGCCAGCACCAAACGCCGGGAGCAGGGATCTGAGCAGTTCTTC. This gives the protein CASTKRREQGSEQFF.

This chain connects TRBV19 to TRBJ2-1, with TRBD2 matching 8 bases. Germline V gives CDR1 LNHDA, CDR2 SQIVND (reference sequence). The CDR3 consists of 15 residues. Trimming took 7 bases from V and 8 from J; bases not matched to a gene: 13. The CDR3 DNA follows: TGTGCCAGTAAGGACCGGGAGGGAGTTGGCCATGAGCAGTTCTTC. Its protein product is CASKDREGVGHEQFF.

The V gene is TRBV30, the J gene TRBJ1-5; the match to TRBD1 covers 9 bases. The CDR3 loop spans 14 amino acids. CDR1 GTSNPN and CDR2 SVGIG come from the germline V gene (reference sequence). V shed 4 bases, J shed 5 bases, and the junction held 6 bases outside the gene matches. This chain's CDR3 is CAWKAGTGHQPQHF. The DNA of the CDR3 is TGTGCCTGGAAAGCCGGGACAGGGCATCAGCCCCAGCATTTT.

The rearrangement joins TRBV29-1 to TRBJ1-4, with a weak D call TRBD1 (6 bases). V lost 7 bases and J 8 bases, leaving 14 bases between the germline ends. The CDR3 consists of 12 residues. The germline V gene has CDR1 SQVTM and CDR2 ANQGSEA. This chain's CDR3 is CSALTGIEKLFF. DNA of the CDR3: TGCAGCGCCCTAACAGGGATCGAAAAACTGTTTTTT.

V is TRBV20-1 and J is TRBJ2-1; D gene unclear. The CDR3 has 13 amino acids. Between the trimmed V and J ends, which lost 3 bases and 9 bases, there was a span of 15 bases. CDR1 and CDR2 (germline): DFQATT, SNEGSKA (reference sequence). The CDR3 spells CSASYPYRSEQFF. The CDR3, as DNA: TGCAGTGCTAGTTACCCTTACCGGAGTGAGCAGTTCTTC.

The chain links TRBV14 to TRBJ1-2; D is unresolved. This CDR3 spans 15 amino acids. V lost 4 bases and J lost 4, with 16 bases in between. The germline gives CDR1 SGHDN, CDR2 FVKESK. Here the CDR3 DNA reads TGTGCCAGCAGCCCACGGGTAAATATCCGCTATGGCTACACCTTC. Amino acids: CASSPRVNIRYGYTF.

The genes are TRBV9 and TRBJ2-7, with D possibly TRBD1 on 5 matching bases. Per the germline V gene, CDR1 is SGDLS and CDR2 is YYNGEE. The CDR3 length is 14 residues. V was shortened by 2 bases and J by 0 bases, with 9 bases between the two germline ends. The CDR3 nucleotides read TGTGCCAGCAGCGTCGACAGCTACTCCTACGAGCAGTACTTC. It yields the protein CASSVDSYSYEQYF.

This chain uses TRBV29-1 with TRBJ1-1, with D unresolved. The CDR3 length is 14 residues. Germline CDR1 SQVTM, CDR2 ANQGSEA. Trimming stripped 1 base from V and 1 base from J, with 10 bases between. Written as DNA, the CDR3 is TGCAGCGTTGAAGTTGACACTCCGAACACTGAAGCTTTCTTT. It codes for CSVEVDTPNTEAFF.

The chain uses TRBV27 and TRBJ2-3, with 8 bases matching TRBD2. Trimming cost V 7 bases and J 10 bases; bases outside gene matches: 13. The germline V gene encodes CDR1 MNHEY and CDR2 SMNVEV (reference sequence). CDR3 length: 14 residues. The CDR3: CASTLAEVGGAQYF. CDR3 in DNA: TGTGCCAGCACACTAGCGGAGGTGGGGGGGGCGCAGTATTTT.

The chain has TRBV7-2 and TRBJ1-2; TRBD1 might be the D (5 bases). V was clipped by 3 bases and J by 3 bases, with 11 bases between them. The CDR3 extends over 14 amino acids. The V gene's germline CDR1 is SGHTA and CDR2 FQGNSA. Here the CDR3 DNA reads TGTGCCAGCAGCTTGTTCGGGGACTACTATGGCTACACCTTC. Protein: CASSLFGDYYGYTF.

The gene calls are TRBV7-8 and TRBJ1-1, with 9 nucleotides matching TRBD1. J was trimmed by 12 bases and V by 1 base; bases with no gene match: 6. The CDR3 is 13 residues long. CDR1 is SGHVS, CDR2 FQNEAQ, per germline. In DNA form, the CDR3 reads TGTGCCAGCAGCTTAGGGACAGGGGAATCGACTTTCTTT. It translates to CASSLGTGESTFF.

The CDR3 DNA reads TGTGCCAGTAGACGAGGGCAGACAATGAACTATGGCTACACCTTC. The encoded protein is CASRRGQTMNYGYTF. The J gene is TRBJ1-2, the V gene TRBV19; D unresolved. Germline lookup yields CDR1 LNHDA and CDR2 SQIVND (reference sequence). V was trimmed by 6 bases and J by 2 bases, leaving 16 bases between them. The CDR3 consists of 15 residues.

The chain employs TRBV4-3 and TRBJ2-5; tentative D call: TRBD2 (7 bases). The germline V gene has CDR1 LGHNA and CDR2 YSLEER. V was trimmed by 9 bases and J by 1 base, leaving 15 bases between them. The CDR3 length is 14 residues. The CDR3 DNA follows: TGCGCCAGTTCGGTTGGGGGGGCCCAAGAGACCCAGTACTTC. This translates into CASSVGGAQETQYF.

CDR3 amino acids: CASSLSPNEQFF. The CDR3 DNA sequence: TGCGCCAGCAGTCTTAGCCCCAATGAGCAGTTCTTC. The chain employs TRBV5-1 and TRBJ2-1; no clear D. Trimming cost V 5 bases and J 6 bases, with 9 bases left between them. Germline assignment: CDR1 SGHRS and CDR2 YFSETQ. CDR3 size: 12 residues.

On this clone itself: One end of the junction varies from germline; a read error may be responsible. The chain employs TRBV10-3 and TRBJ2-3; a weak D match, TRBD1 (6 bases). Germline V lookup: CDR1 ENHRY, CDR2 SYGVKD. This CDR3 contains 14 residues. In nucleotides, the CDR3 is TGTGCCATCGGGAAAACAGGGCTCCCGGATATGCAGTATTTT. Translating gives CAIGKTGLPDMQYF.